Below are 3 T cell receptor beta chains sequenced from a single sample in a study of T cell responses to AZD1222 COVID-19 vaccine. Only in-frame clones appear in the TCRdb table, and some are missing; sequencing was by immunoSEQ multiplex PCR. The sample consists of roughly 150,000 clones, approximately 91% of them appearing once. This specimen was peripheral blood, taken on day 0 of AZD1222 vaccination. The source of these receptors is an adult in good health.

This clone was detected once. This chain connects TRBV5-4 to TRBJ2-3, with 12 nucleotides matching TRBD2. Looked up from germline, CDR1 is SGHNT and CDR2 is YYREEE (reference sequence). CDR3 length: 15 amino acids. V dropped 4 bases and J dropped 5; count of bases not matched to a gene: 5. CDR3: CASSRLAGAEDTQYF. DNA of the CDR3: TGTGCCAGCAGCCGACTAGCGGGAGCCGAAGATACGCAGTATTTT.

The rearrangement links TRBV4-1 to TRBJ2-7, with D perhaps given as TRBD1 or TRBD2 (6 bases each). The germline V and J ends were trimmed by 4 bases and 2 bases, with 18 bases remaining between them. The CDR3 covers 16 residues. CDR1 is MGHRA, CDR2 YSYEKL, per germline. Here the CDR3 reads CASSLAPGAQTYEQYF. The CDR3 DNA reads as TGCGCCAGCAGCCTCGCCCCGGGGGCGCAGACCTACGAGCAGTACTTC.

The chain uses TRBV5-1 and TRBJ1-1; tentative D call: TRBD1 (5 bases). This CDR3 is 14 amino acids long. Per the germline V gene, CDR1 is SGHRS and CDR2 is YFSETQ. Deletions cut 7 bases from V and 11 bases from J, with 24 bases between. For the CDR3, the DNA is TGCGCCAGCCACCTTCCCCCGGGGTCTTGGGGGGCTTTCTTT. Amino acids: CASHLPPGSWGAFF.